Detailed here is one T cell receptor beta chain. Its cognate antigen is unknown. The PCR was carried out with 60 Vbeta primers and 13 Jbeta primers. Clones were read by immunoSEQ multiplex PCR, and TCRdb kept only the in-frame ones, dropping some. The table records 150,000 to 200,000 clones, about four fifths of them present only once. The data are from a study of cytomegalovirus exposure and HLA in healthy donors. General study results and limits: Prediction of most subjects' HLA-A and HLA-B alleles by TCR beta sequences was reportedly accurate. A missense variant in DCLRE1C was later tied to TCR beta V- and J-gene trimming. The only immune exposure information that was available was CMV serostatus.

This CDR3 is built from 9 residues. Per the germline V gene, CDR1 is DFQATT and CDR2 is SNEGSKA (reference sequence). V was trimmed by 7 bases and J by 7 bases, leaving 7 bases between them. The TCR was taken from a young man in good health and CMV-seronegative. The gene calls are TRBV20-1 and TRBJ2-5, with D unclear. Sequencing input: PBMCs. CDR3 bases: TGCAGTGTAGCTGGGACCCAGTACTTC. It translates to CSVAGTQYF.